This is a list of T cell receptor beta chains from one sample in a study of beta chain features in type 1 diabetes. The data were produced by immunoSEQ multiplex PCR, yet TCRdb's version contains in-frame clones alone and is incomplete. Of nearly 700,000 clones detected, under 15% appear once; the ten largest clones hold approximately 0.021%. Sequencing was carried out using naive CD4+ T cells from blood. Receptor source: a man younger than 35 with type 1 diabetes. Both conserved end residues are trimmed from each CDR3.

cdr3_aa: SVDPPGQYGYT
v_call: TRBV29-1
j_call: TRBJ1-2

cdr3_aa: ASSSGSVAFNSPLH
v_call: TRBV6-5
j_call: TRBJ1-6

cdr3_aa: ASSYQGTGTDTQY
v_call: TRBV6-6
j_call: TRBJ2-3

cdr3_aa: ASSYEVRARNYGYT
v_call: TRBV6-5
j_call: TRBJ1-2

cdr3_aa: ASSEWGRGWDTQY
v_call: TRBV5-1
j_call: TRBJ2-3

cdr3_aa: ASSIGTQSSYEQY
v_call: TRBV19
j_call: TRBJ2-7

cdr3_aa: ASSFLPLEVHEQY
v_call: TRBV13
j_call: TRBJ2-7

cdr3_aa: ASSISSGGTYEQY
v_call: TRBV19
j_call: TRBJ2-7

cdr3_aa: ASSVGAGTGELF
v_call: TRBV9
j_call: TRBJ2-2

cdr3_aa: ASREGRENTGELF
v_call: TRBV7-2
j_call: TRBJ2-2

cdr3_aa: AWSRSRGGDTQY
v_call: TRBV30
j_call: TRBJ2-3

cdr3_aa: ASSIPRETF
v_call: TRBV19
j_call: TRBJ1-4

cdr3_aa: ASSVTGDTQY
v_call: TRBV6-1
j_call: TRBJ2-3

cdr3_aa: ASSPQEGQGEKLF
v_call: TRBV18
j_call: TRBJ1-4

cdr3_aa: AWRQLTEQY
v_call: TRBV30
j_call: TRBJ2-7

cdr3_aa: ASSIDSNYGYT
v_call: TRBV19
j_call: TRBJ1-2